These 3 T cell receptor beta chains share one sample of origin, sequenced in a study of blood T cell repertoires in COVID-19. TCRdb's copy holds only in-frame clones and misses some; the assay was immunoSEQ multiplex PCR. The sample has 100,000 to 150,000 clones; roughly 86% are singletons. The sequencing sample was made of peripheral blood. These receptors all come from a woman aged 70-85 years with COVID-19, enrolled during active disease.

This clone was recorded a few times. V is TRBV19 and J is TRBJ2-6, with D unclear. The CDR3 loop spans 16 amino acids. Per germline, CDR1 LNHDA and CDR2 SQIVND (reference sequence). The ends were cut back, 7 bases at V and 0 bases at J, with 13 bases in the middle. CDR3 in amino acids: CASNGRLSSGANVLTF. CDR3 coding DNA: TGTGCCAGTAACGGCAGGTTGAGCTCTGGGGCCAACGTCCTGACTTTC.

The chain joins TRBV24-1 to TRBJ1-5; weak D call: TRBD1 (5 bases). V was clipped by 4 bases and J by 3 bases, with 9 bases between them. Germline assignment: CDR1 KGHDR and CDR2 SFDVKD. The CDR3 length is 14 residues. This CDR3 reads CATSEQAYNQPQHF. For the CDR3, the DNA is TGTGCCACCAGTGAACAGGCATACAATCAGCCCCAGCATTTT.

The chain recombines TRBV10-3 with TRBJ2-2, with D possibly TRBD2 on 5 matching bases. V gave up 0 bases and J gave up 4 bases, with 12 bases separating them. The germline gives CDR1 ENHRY, CDR2 SYGVKD. The CDR3 extends over 16 amino acids. CDR3 coding DNA: TGTGCCATCAGTGAGTCGGAAAGGGCGGGCACCGGGGAGCTGTTTTTT. This encodes CAISESERAGTGELFF.